This T cell receptor beta chain was identified in a study of glioma-infiltrating T cells after dendritic cell vaccination. General study findings and limits: Patients with more pretreatment TILs had longer time to progression and survival.

Specified time point: after dendritic cell vaccination, including at tumor progression/relapse. Concerning this clone: The antigen is unknown.

Only in-frame clones appear in the TCRdb table, and some are missing; sequencing was by immunoSEQ multiplex PCR. This sample yields 50,000 to 65,000 clones, of which more than 70% are seen a single time; roughly 8.5% belongs to the top ten. The material sequenced was blood, taken after dendritic cell vaccination. The TCR comes from a human donor with glioblastoma.

CDR3: CASSTPTSATYEQYF. As DNA, the CDR3 is TGTGCCAGCAGCACCCCAACTAGCGCAACCTACGAGCAGTACTTC. The chain joins TRBV11-2 to TRBJ2-7; TRBD2 aligns across 7 bases. The V and J ends lost 5 bases and 2 bases, in that order; junction bases with no gene match: 9. Germline CDR1 reads SGHAT; CDR2 reads FQNNGV. The CDR3 has 15 residues.